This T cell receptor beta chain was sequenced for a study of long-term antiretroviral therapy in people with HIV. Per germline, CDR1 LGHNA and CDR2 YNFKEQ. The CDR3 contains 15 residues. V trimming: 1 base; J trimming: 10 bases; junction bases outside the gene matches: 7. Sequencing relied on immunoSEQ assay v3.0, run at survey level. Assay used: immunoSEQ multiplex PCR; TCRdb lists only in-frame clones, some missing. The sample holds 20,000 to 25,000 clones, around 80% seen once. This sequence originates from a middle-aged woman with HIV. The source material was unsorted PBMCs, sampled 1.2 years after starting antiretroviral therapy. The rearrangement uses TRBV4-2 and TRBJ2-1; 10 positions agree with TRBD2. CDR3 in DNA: TGTGCCAGCAGCCAAGCTAGCGGGAGAATAGAGGAGCAGTTCTTC. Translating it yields CASSQASGRIEEQFF.